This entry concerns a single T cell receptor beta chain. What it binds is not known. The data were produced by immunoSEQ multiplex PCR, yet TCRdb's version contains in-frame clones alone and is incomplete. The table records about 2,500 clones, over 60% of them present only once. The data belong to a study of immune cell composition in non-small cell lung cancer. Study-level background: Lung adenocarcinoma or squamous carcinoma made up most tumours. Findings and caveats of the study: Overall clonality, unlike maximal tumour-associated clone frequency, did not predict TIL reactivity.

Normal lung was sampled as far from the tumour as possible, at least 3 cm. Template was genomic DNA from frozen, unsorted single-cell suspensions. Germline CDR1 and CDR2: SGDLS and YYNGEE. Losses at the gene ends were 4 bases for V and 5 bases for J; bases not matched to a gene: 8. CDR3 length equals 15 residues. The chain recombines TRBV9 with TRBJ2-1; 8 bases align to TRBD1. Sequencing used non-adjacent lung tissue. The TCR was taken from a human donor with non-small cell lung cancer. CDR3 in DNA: TGTGCCAGCAGCTTCGGACAGGGAGGTAACAATGAGCAGTTCTTC. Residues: CASSFGQGGNNEQFF.